The TCR beta chain under discussion was sequenced for a study of CD8 T cells in ankylosing spondylitis. General study results and limits: A motif of eight highly homologous TCR beta variants was seen as apparently characteristic of ankylosing spondylitis blood.

The length of the CDR3 is 16 residues. The V gene's germline CDR1 is KGHSH and CDR2 LQKENI. V shed 3 bases and J shed 1 base, with 10 bases lying between them. Via MiXCR, TCRdb re-called the 5' RACE reads, giving one row per CDR3 protein. The profile shows roughly 470,000 distinct CDR3 sequences, approximately 26% of them singletons. A word on this clonotype: The target antigen is unknown.

This clonotype was obtained from a male donor with ankylosing spondylitis. Sequenced input: blood, either unsorted or a sorted T cell fraction (not recorded which). The chain carries TRBV18 and TRBJ2-6; no firm D call. CDR3 in amino acids: CASSPALPSGANVLTF. In DNA, the CDR3 is TGTGCCAGCTCACCCGCCCTACCATCTGGGGCCAACGTCCTGACTTTC.